A selection of T cell receptor beta chains follows, all from one sample in a study of shared clonotypes between healthy human individuals. Sequenced by immunoSEQ multiplex PCR; TCRdb stores in-frame clones only, minus some. The repertoire has 2 million to 2.5 million clones, around 95% of them found once; the top ten carry roughly 0.13%. The sample was naive CD4+ T cells sorted from blood. Every receptor here comes from a man aged 18 to 35 in good health. The conserved cysteine and the conserved F or W are not part of the CDR3 here. Fields, in order: J gene, V gene, CDR3 length, CDR3 protein.

J gene: TRBJ2-2
V gene: TRBV5-1
CDR3 length: 13
CDR3 protein: ASSVLQGNTGELF

J gene: TRBJ2-7
V gene: TRBV7-2
CDR3 length: 13
CDR3 protein: ASSLERHSAYEQY

J gene: TRBJ2-7
V gene: TRBV5-1
CDR3 length: 13
CDR3 protein: ASSLGSGPLYEQY

J gene: TRBJ1-4
V gene: TRBV7-9
CDR3 length: 14
CDR3 protein: ASSRNLGSLNEKLF

J gene: TRBJ2-2
V gene: TRBV10-3
CDR3 length: 13
CDR3 protein: AISVSSGNTGELF

J gene: TRBJ2-7
V gene: TRBV11-3
CDR3 length: 11
CDR3 protein: ASSFGRAGEQY

J gene: TRBJ1-5
V gene: TRBV5-3
CDR3 length: 13
CDR3 protein: ARSLSVGSNQPQH

J gene: TRBJ1-3
V gene: TRBV11-2
CDR3 length: 15
CDR3 protein: ASSLVEQRLSGNTIY

J gene: TRBJ1-1
V gene: TRBV18
CDR3 length: 13
CDR3 protein: ASSTGTGLNTEAF

J gene: TRBJ1-3
V gene: TRBV2
CDR3 length: 12
CDR3 protein: ASSAGTSRNTIY

J gene: TRBJ2-5
V gene: TRBV18
CDR3 length: 9
CDR3 protein: ASSPDETQY

J gene: TRBJ1-4
V gene: TRBV7-2
CDR3 length: 16
CDR3 protein: ASSPHTTGTKTNEKLF

J gene: TRBJ2-7
V gene: TRBV20-1
CDR3 length: 9
CDR3 protein: SARTSYEQY

J gene: TRBJ2-5
V gene: TRBV27
CDR3 length: 17
CDR3 protein: ASSLWSPHPLTGKGEQY

J gene: TRBJ1-6
V gene: TRBV7-2
CDR3 length: 12
CDR3 protein: ASNQGAPNSPLH

J gene: TRBJ1-2
V gene: TRBV19
CDR3 length: 10
CDR3 protein: ASSNRPYGYT

J gene: TRBJ2-5
V gene: TRBV25-1
CDR3 length: 14
CDR3 protein: ASSHPGTGGRETQY

J gene: TRBJ2-5
V gene: TRBV7-2
CDR3 length: 15
CDR3 protein: ASSLTGRQGVEETQY

J gene: TRBJ1-5
V gene: TRBV10-3
CDR3 length: 11
CDR3 protein: ATQAGEDQPQH

J gene: TRBJ2-1
V gene: TRBV11-3
CDR3 length: 14
CDR3 protein: ASSFRTVGGGHEQF

J gene: TRBJ1-2
V gene: TRBV6-1
CDR3 length: 11
CDR3 protein: ASIPTGVVTYT

J gene: TRBJ2-7
V gene: TRBV19
CDR3 length: 14
CDR3 protein: ASSIPGTSVQGEQY

J gene: TRBJ2-1
V gene: TRBV4-1
CDR3 length: 12
CDR3 protein: ASSQDRSLNEQF

J gene: TRBJ2-7
V gene: TRBV20-1
CDR3 length: 8
CDR3 protein: SASRDEQY

J gene: TRBJ1-3
V gene: TRBV7-2
CDR3 length: 14
CDR3 protein: ASSLVLTGTGNTIY

J gene: TRBJ2-7
V gene: TRBV9
CDR3 length: 14
CDR3 protein: ASSSGMGRFSYEQY

J gene: TRBJ2-5
V gene: TRBV30
CDR3 length: 13
CDR3 protein: AWSTTKGPGETQY

J gene: TRBJ1-2
V gene: TRBV10-3
CDR3 length: 11
CDR3 protein: ASRSRLLSGYT

J gene: TRBJ2-1
V gene: TRBV18
CDR3 length: 9
CDR3 protein: ASSPTNEQF

J gene: TRBJ2-7
V gene: TRBV4-2
CDR3 length: 14
CDR3 protein: ASSQEGPTFFYEQY

J gene: TRBJ1-1
V gene: TRBV5-6
CDR3 length: 14
CDR3 protein: ASSLRTADPNTEAF

J gene: TRBJ2-7
V gene: TRBV2
CDR3 length: 11
CDR3 protein: ASSVWGWDEQY

J gene: TRBJ2-2
V gene: TRBV28
CDR3 length: 13
CDR3 protein: ASSLSLAATGELF

J gene: TRBJ2-7
V gene: TRBV15
CDR3 length: 11
CDR3 protein: ATSRARGHEQY

J gene: TRBJ1-2
V gene: TRBV4-3
CDR3 length: 13
CDR3 protein: ASSQVGPTNYGYT

J gene: TRBJ1-1
V gene: TRBV6-5
CDR3 length: 10
CDR3 protein: ASGRGNTEAF

J gene: TRBJ2-1
V gene: TRBV7-9
CDR3 length: 16
CDR3 protein: ASSDTQYRGLRGYEQF

J gene: TRBJ2-7
V gene: TRBV5-4
CDR3 length: 12
CDR3 protein: ASSMAGVNHEQY

J gene: TRBJ1-1
V gene: TRBV5-1
CDR3 length: 13
CDR3 protein: ASSLGEGMNTEAF

J gene: TRBJ2-7
V gene: TRBV28
CDR3 length: 10
CDR3 protein: ASTTGPYEQY

J gene: TRBJ2-7
V gene: TRBV7-9
CDR3 length: 10
CDR3 protein: ASSPRGGEQY